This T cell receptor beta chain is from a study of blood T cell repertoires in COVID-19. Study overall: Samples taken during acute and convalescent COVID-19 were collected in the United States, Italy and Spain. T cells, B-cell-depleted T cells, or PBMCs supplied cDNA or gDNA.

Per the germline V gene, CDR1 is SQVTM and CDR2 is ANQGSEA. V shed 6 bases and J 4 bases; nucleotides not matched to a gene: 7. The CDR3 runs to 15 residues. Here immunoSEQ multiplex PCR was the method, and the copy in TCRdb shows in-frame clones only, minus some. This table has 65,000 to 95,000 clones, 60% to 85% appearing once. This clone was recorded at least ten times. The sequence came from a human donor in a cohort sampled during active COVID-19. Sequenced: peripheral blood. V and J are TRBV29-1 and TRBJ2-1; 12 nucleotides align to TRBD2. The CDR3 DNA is TGCAGCGTGCCAGGTCTAGCGGGAGGGTACAATGAGCAGTTCTTC. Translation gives CSVPGLAGGYNEQFF.